Detailed here is one T cell receptor (beta chain). The antigen remains unidentified. The data were obtained in a study of T cell responses to AZD1222 COVID-19 vaccine. General study findings and limits: Most donors were white British and more were female, and clonal diversity was possibly underestimated.

V lost 2 bases and J lost 7, with 5 bases in between. Germline-derived CDR1 and CDR2 are MNHNS and SASEGT. This CDR3 region has 12 residues. Only in-frame clones appear in the TCRdb table, and some are missing; sequencing was by immunoSEQ multiplex PCR. Among 90,000 to 120,000 clones listed, about 90% were seen once. V is TRBV6-1 and J is TRBJ2-2; D is undetermined. The sequenced sample was peripheral blood, obtained on day 0 of AZD1222 vaccination. This sequence was found in an adult in good health. Here the CDR3 DNA reads TGTGCCAGCAGTGAATATAACGGGGAGCTGTTTTTT. Translating gives CASSEYNGELFF.